This T cell receptor beta chain was obtained from a study of somatic mutations in cytotoxic T cells in rheumatoid arthritis. This clone was recorded once. The protocol was immunoSEQ multiplex PCR, while the TCRdb copy is restricted to in-frame clones and leaves out a portion. The sample lists tens of thousands of clones, approximately 86% occurring once. Unmatched junction bases numbered 3, after V lost 1 base and J lost 0 bases. Germline CDR1 SGHTA, CDR2 FQGNSA. The CDR3 covers 16 residues. This TCR was recovered from an adult with rheumatoid arthritis. The chain recombines TRBV7-2 with TRBJ2-5; 9 bases align to TRBD2. Sequences were obtained from CD8+ T cells sorted from blood. The CDR3 nucleotides are TGTGCCAGCAGCTTAGGCACTAGCGGGTACCAAGAGACCCAGTACTTC. This translates into CASSLGTSGYQETQYF.